The 32 T cell receptor beta chains given below trace back to one sample, sequenced in a study of shared clonotypes between healthy human individuals. Assay used: immunoSEQ multiplex PCR; TCRdb lists only in-frame clones, some missing. The repertoire holds over 850,000 clones, with roughly 74% as singletons. The sample taken for sequencing was memory CD4+ T cells from PBMCs. Subset meaning: CD45RA-negative fraction. These receptors were collected from a man between 18 and 35 years old in good health. Some clones in this sample may be carry-over from other donors' samples.

Many counts were recorded for this clone. This chain links TRBV2 with TRBJ1-5, with D unclear. This CDR3 is 10 amino acids long. The germline CDR1 and CDR2 sequences are SNHLY and FYNNEI. V shed 7 bases and J shed 4 bases, with 2 bases lying between them. The CDR3 spells CASTNQPQHF. For the CDR3, the DNA is TGTGCCAGCACTAATCAGCCCCAGCATTTT.

The rearrangement uses TRBV5-1 and TRBJ1-1, with D hard to call. CDR1 SGHRS and CDR2 YFSETQ come from the germline V gene. There are 13 residues in the CDR3. V was pared by 7 bases and J by 1 base, with 11 bases between. CDR3 protein: CASADSPNTEAFF. The CDR3, as DNA: TGCGCCAGCGCGGATAGCCCGAACACTGAAGCTTTCTTT.

The CDR3 coding sequence is TGTGCCAGCAGTCTCGGCAGACCGATATGGGGTGAAAAACTGTTTTTT. Protein product: CASSLGRPIWGEKLFF. This chain connects TRBV28 to TRBJ1-4, with D unresolved. CDR1 is MDHEN and CDR2 is SYDVKM in the germline V gene. CDR3 size: 16 residues. The ends were cut back, 5 bases at V and 7 bases at J, with 20 bases in the middle.

The table lists this clone with a few counts. CDR3 nucleotide sequence: TGTGCCAGCATAGACCAGGTAGGAGCTTTCTTT. This sequence encodes CASIDQVGAFF. This chain uses TRBV2 with TRBJ1-1; D is unresolved. CDR3 length equals 11 residues. Per the germline V gene, CDR1 is SNHLY and CDR2 is FYNNEI. The V end was cut by 7 bases, the J end by 10 bases, with 13 bases between.

The chain links TRBV30 to TRBJ2-7; D gene ambiguous. CDR3 size: 14 residues. The V gene lost 3 bases and the J gene lost 4 bases, with 16 bases spanning the gap. Looked up from germline, CDR1 is GTSNPN and CDR2 is SVGIG (reference sequence). The CDR3 sequence: CAWRSQKDLYEQYF. CDR3 coding DNA: TGTGCCTGGAGATCACAGAAGGACCTTTACGAGCAGTACTTC. Complete variable domain (other parts from reference TRBV30 and TRBJ2-7): SQTIHQWPATLVQPVGSPLSLECTVEGTSNPNLYWYRQAAGRGLQLLFYSVGIGQISSEVPQNLSASRPQDRQFILSSKKLLLSDSGFYLCAWRSQKDLYEQYFGPGTRLTVT.

A note on this clone: This may come from a read error, since a much larger clone is one base off. This sample includes further DNA sequences coding for the same CDR3. The V gene is TRBV2, the J gene TRBJ2-7; D uncertain. Per the germline V gene, CDR1 is SNHLY and CDR2 is FYNNEI. The V end lost 6 bases, the J end lost 1 base, and 4 bases lay between the germline ends. The CDR3 has 11 amino acids. For the CDR3, the DNA is TGTGCCAGCAGCCCATCCTACGAGCAGTACTTC. Translating it yields CASSPSYEQYF.

V usage is TRBV7-2 and J usage is TRBJ2-7, with 7 bases fitting TRBD2. From germline, CDR1 is SGHTA and CDR2 FQGNSA. J lost 3 bases, V lost 4 bases, and 9 bases had no gene match. The CDR3 is 15 amino acids. CDR3: CASSSPQAGNYEQYF. CDR3 sequence (DNA): TGTGCCAGCAGCTCCCCCCAAGCGGGGAACTACGAGCAGTACTTC.

The chain combines TRBV7-2 with TRBJ2-5; 7 positions match TRBD1. V lost 0 bases, J lost 1 base, and 5 bases stayed unmatched. Germline CDR1 reads SGHTA; CDR2 reads FQGNSA. This CDR3 is 16 amino acids long. The CDR3 here is CASSLALGQSQETQYF. The CDR3 nucleotides are TGTGCCAGCAGCTTAGCCTTGGGACAGTCCCAAGAGACCCAGTACTTC.

This clone was counted only a few times. The chain recombines TRBV15 with TRBJ2-1, with 8 bases fitting TRBD2. CDR1 and CDR2 from the germline V gene are LNHNV and YYDKDF (reference sequence). The CDR3 consists of 13 residues. J lost 13 bases, V lost 7 bases, and 12 bases had no gene match. The chain's CDR3 is CATTYGKRETQFF. CDR3 DNA: TGTGCCACCACCTACGGCAAGCGGGAGACACAGTTCTTC.

This chain joins TRBV4-1 and TRBJ2-1; 8 bases match TRBD2. The junction had 10 bases not matched to a gene; V was cut back by 4 bases and J by 2 bases. The V gene's germline CDR1 is MGHRA and CDR2 YSYEKL. There are 17 residues in the CDR3. The CDR3 bases are TGCGCCAGCAGCCGACAAGACTTACTAGCGGCCTACAATGAGCAGTTCTTC. This encodes CASSRQDLLAAYNEQFF.

The rearrangement joins TRBV28 to TRBJ2-3; D is undetermined. Trimming removed 4 bases at V and 6 bases at J, with 8 bases between. CDR3 length equals 12 residues. Germline V gene sequence: CDR1 MDHEN, CDR2 SYDVKM. Here the CDR3 DNA reads TGTGCCAGCAGTTCCATGTCGGATACGCAGTATTTT. It codes for CASSSMSDTQYF.

This clone was counted ten times or more. This CDR3 is also generated by other DNA sequences in the sample. This rearrangement joins TRBV5-1 to TRBJ2-3; tentatively, D is TRBD2 (5 bases). Deletions cut 3 bases from V and 2 bases from J, with 7 bases between. Germline V lookup: CDR1 SGHRS, CDR2 YFSETQ. This CDR3 region has 13 residues. CDR3 amino acids: CASSYRDTDTQYF. As DNA, the CDR3 is TGCGCCAGCAGCTACCGGGACACAGATACGCAGTATTTT.

V is TRBV13 and J is TRBJ2-3; D unresolved. The germline gives CDR1 PRHDT, CDR2 FYEKMQ (reference sequence). This CDR3 is built from 17 residues. With 1 base removed from V and 0 bases from J, the gap between germline ends came to 14 bases. Here the CDR3 DNA reads TGTGCCAGCAGCTTAGTATCCTGGCTACGGAGCACAGATACGCAGTATTTT. It specifies CASSLVSWLRSTDTQYF.

The chain uses TRBV28 and TRBJ2-7; the D gene is possibly TRBD2 (6 bases). The germline gives CDR1 MDHEN, CDR2 SYDVKM. The CDR3 has 16 residues. V was shortened by 6 bases and J by 2 bases, with 20 bases between the two germline ends. DNA of the CDR3: TGTGCCAGCAGCTCTTCCGGGAGTATAAAGACCTACGAGCAGTACTTC. This encodes CASSSSGSIKTYEQYF.

This chain joins TRBV27 and TRBJ2-3; D gene ambiguous. This CDR3 region has 17 residues. V was shortened by 5 bases and J by 2 bases, with 20 bases between the two germline ends. Germline CDR1 and CDR2: MNHEY and SMNVEV (reference sequence). CDR3 residues: CASSPGRFWKATDTQYF. The CDR3 nucleotides read TGTGCCAGCAGTCCCGGACGATTCTGGAAAGCCACAGATACGCAGTATTTT.

The rearrangement links TRBV28 to TRBJ1-2, with 7 bases fitting TRBD1. The V gene's germline CDR1 is MDHEN and CDR2 SYDVKM. CDR3 length: 13 amino acids. The V gene end was trimmed by 6 bases and the J gene end by 3 bases; junction bases not matched to a gene: 4. DNA for the CDR3: TGTGCCAGCAGGGAGACAGGGTACTATGGCTACACCTTC. Translating gives CASRETGYYGYTF.

The chain employs TRBV29-1 and TRBJ1-1; a possible D gene is TRBD1 (5 bases). CDR3 length equals 14 residues. Per germline, CDR1 SQVTM and CDR2 ANQGSEA. The V gene lost 6 bases and the J gene lost 7 bases, with 21 bases spanning the gap. CDR3 in DNA: TGCAGCGTGGCCAGGGACGGTGCTTTTGGTGAAGCTTTCTTT. Its translation: CSVARDGAFGEAFF.

This clone was counted a few times. This chain links TRBV5-1 with TRBJ2-3; D is undetermined. This CDR3 spans 14 amino acids. CDR1 SGHRS and CDR2 YFSETQ come from the germline V gene. V lost 4 bases and J 2 bases, leaving 11 bases between the germline ends. CDR3 nucleotide sequence: TGCGCCAGCAGCCGCGGCGGATACACAGATACGCAGTATTTT. Protein: CASSRGGYTDTQYF. Full variable domain (rest looked up from reference TRBV5-1 and TRBJ2-3): KAGVTQTPRYLIKTRGQQVTLSCSPISGHRSVSWYQQTPGQGLQFLFEYFSETQRNKGNFPGRFSGRQFSNSRSEMNVSTLELGDSALYLCASSRGGYTDTQYFGPGTRLTVL.

The chain combines TRBV27 with TRBJ2-5; D might be TRBD1 or TRBD2, each matching 6 bases. Germline lookup yields CDR1 MNHEY and CDR2 SMNVEV (reference sequence). The ends were cut back, 5 bases at V and 2 bases at J, with 15 bases in the middle. This CDR3 has 15 residues. The CDR3 reads CASSPSWRGQETQYF. DNA for the CDR3: TGTGCCAGCAGTCCAAGTTGGAGGGGGCAAGAGACCCAGTACTTC.

This clone was recorded once. V usage is TRBV11-3 and J usage is TRBJ2-1; D gene ambiguous. The germline V gene has CDR1 SGHNT and CDR2 YENEEA. CDR3 length: 13 residues. Trimming left V 4 bases short and J 4 bases short, with 8 bases between. The chain's CDR3 is CASSSNSYNEQFF. In DNA, the CDR3 is TGTGCCAGCAGCTCAAATTCATACAATGAGCAGTTCTTC.

The table lists this clone with a count of one. The chain has TRBV18 and TRBJ2-7, with unresolved D. The V and J ends lost 6 bases and 5 bases respectively, with 14 bases between them. CDR3 size: 13 residues. Germline V gene lookup returns CDR1 KGHSH and CDR2 LQKENI. The CDR3 sequence is CASSQPPNHEQYF. The CDR3 DNA reads as TGTGCCAGCTCTCAACCGCCGAACCACGAGCAGTACTTC. Full variable domain (outside the CDR3, taken from reference TRBV18 and TRBJ2-7): NAGVMQNPRHLVRRRGQEARLRCSPMKGHSHVYWYRQLPEEGLKFMVYLQKENIIDESGMPKERFSAEFPKEGPSILRIQQVVRGDSAAYFCASSQPPNHEQYFGPGTRLTVT.

The V and J genes are TRBV5-1 and TRBJ2-2, with 10 bases fitting TRBD2. The CDR3 length is 17 residues. Germline CDR1 reads SGHRS; CDR2 reads YFSETQ. The trim removed 1 base at V and 3 bases at J, leaving 6 bases unmatched. CDR3 sequence: CASSLRVLAGDTGELFF. CDR3 nucleotide sequence: TGCGCCAGCAGCTTGAGGGTTCTAGCGGGAGACACCGGGGAGCTGTTTTTT.

This clone was counted between two and nine times. The CDR3 DNA follows: TGTGCAGCAGAGGGGGGCAACTATGGCTACACCTTC. Its protein product is CAAEGGNYGYTF. This rearrangement joins TRBV28 to TRBJ1-2; TRBD1 is a possible D gene (6 bases). Looked up from germline, CDR1 is MDHEN and CDR2 is SYDVKM. This CDR3 comprises 12 residues.

The V and J genes are TRBV5-1 and TRBJ2-2; TRBD2 might be the D (5 bases). This CDR3 has 14 residues. Trimming cost V 2 bases and J 4 bases, with 9 bases left between them. CDR1 and CDR2 (germline): SGHRS, YFSETQ. The CDR3: CASSFLEGTGELFF. CDR3 bases: TGCGCCAGCAGCTTCCTAGAGGGCACCGGGGAGCTGTTTTTT. Drawing the rest from reference TRBV5-1 and TRBJ2-2, the complete variable domain is KAGVTQTPRYLIKTRGQQVTLSCSPISGHRSVSWYQQTPGQGLQFLFEYFSETQRNKGNFPGRFSGRQFSNSRSEMNVSTLELGDSALYLCASSFLEGTGELFFGEGSRLTVL.

This rearrangement joins TRBV25-1 to TRBJ2-5; D perhaps matches TRBD2 (5 bases). The CDR3 is made up of 15 amino acids. Germline V gives CDR1 MGHDK, CDR2 SYGVNS. V was shortened by 1 base and J by 5 bases, with 14 bases between the two germline ends. The CDR3, as DNA: TGTGCCAGCAGTGAATCTCGGGTCGGCGGGGAGACCCAGTACTTC. This encodes CASSESRVGGETQYF.

This clone has more than one count but fewer than ten. J is TRBJ1-1 and V is TRBV9, with TRBD1 as a possible D gene (5 bases). CDR1 and CDR2 from the germline V gene are SGDLS and YYNGEE. Trimming shortened V by 7 bases and J by 8 bases, and 24 bases separated the two germline ends. The CDR3 has 15 residues. The CDR3 protein is CASSIGGTSITEAFF. The CDR3 nucleotides read TGTGCCAGCTCAATCGGCGGGACGAGTATAACAGAAGCTTTCTTT.

This chain links TRBV2 with TRBJ2-1; D gene uncertain. This CDR3 contains 16 residues. Germline loops: CDR1 SNHLY, CDR2 FYNNEI. V lost 5 bases and J lost 8, with 22 bases in between. CDR3 in DNA: TGTGCCAGCAGTAAGGGCCTCAGTCTCTTTTTCGATGAGCAGTTCTTC. It codes for CASSKGLSLFFDEQFF.

The chain combines TRBV7-9 with TRBJ2-2; no definite D call. Germline values: CDR1 SEHNR, CDR2 FQNEAQ (reference sequence). Trimming took 4 bases from V and 3 from J, leaving 6 bases between them. This CDR3 contains 13 residues. In DNA, the CDR3 is TGTGCCAGCAGCTCCCATCACACCGGGGAGCTGTTTTTT. As protein: CASSSHHTGELFF.

The chain carries TRBV14 and TRBJ1-1; D might be TRBD1 (6 bases). CDR1 SGHDN and CDR2 FVKESK come from the germline V gene. This CDR3 spans 19 amino acids. Trimming removed 1 base from V and 1 base from J, with 22 bases in between. The CDR3: CASSQGPRRGGRTNTEAFF. The CDR3 region has the DNA TGTGCCAGCAGCCAAGGACCCCGACGAGGGGGACGAACGAACACTGAAGCTTTCTTT.

This chain uses TRBV6-1 with TRBJ2-5; D unclear. Germline lookup yields CDR1 MNHNS and CDR2 SASEGT. V gave up 1 base and J gave up 4 bases, with 13 bases separating them. CDR3 length equals 15 residues. CDR3 amino acids: CASSEGILARETQYF. CDR3 DNA sequence: TGTGCCAGCAGTGAAGGGATATTAGCCCGAGAGACCCAGTACTTC.

The chain employs TRBV19 and TRBJ2-7; 9 bases align to TRBD2. The CDR3 totals 13 residues. From germline, CDR1 is LNHDA and CDR2 SQIVND (reference sequence). The V segment lost 6 bases and the J segment 6 bases; nucleotides outside the gene matches: 6. In nucleotides, the CDR3 is TGTGCCAGTAGCCGGGCGGGGGGGCGCGAGCAGTACTTC. This translates into CASSRAGGREQYF.

The V and J genes are TRBV30 and TRBJ2-7; the D gene is possibly TRBD1 (6 bases). The CDR3 is 14 residues long. Germline CDR1 and CDR2: GTSNPN and SVGIG (reference sequence). V lost 7 bases and J lost 1, with 17 bases in between. For the CDR3, the DNA is TGTGCCTCCACAAGGACAGCCGTTTCCTACGAGCAGTACTTC. This translates into CASTRTAVSYEQYF.